The entry below gives a single T cell receptor beta chain sequence along with its context. Germline CDR1 reads SGHNT; CDR2 reads YYREEE (reference sequence). Trimming took 4 bases from V and 4 from J, leaving 11 bases between them. CDR3 length: 13 amino acids. These data come from a study of blood T cell repertoires in COVID-19. About the research overall: Donors in the United States, Italy and Spain gave samples during acute or convalescent COVID-19.

Per the original data handling: By means of reference gene primer amplification, nucleated cell counts were estimated. Here immunoSEQ multiplex PCR was the method, and the copy in TCRdb shows in-frame clones only, minus some. That table furnishes V, J and clone size, whereas the DNA furnished D and trimming. The sample has about 68,000 clones; approximately 83% are singletons. The chain carries TRBV5-4 and TRBJ1-2; D unclear. This TCR derives from a woman aged 60-75 years with acute or convalescent COVID-19. The sequenced material came from peripheral blood. The CDR3 here is CASSTGIGYGYTF. The DNA for the CDR3 is TGTGCCAGCAGCACCGGGATCGGCTATGGCTACACCTTC.